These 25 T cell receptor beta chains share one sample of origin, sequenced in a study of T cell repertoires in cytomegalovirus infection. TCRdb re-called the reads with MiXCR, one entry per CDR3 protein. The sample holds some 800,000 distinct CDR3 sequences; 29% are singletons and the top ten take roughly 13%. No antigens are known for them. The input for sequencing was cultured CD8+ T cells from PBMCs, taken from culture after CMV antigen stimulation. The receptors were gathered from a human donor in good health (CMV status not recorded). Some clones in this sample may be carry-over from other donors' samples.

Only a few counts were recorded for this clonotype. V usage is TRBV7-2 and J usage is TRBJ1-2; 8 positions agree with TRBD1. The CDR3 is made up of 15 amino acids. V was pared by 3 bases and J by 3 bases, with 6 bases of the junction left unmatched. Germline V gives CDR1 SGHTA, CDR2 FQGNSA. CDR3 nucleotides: TGTGCCAGCAGCTTGAAGGACAGGGCTTACTATGGCTACACCTTC. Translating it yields CASSLKDRAYYGYTF. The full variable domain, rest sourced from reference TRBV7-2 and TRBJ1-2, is GAGVSQSPSNKVTEKGKDVELRCDPISGHTALYWYRQSLGQGLEFLIYFQGNSAPDKSGLPSDRFSAERTGGSVSTLTIQRTQQEDSAVYLCASSLKDRAYYGYTFGSGTRLTVV.

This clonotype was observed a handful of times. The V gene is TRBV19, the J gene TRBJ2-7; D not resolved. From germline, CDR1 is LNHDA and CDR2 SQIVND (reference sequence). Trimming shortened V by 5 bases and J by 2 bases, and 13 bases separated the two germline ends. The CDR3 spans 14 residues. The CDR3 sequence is CASSAYDSPYEQYV. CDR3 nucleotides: TGTGCCAGTAGTGCCTACGATTCTCCCTACGAGCAGTACGTC.

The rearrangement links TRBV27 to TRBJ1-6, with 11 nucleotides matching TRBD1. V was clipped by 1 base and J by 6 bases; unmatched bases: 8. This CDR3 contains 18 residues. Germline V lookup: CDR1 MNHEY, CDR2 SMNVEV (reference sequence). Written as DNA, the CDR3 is TGTGCCAGCAGTTTATTAGGACAGGGGGCGCCGGTTAATTCACCCCTCCACTTT. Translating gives CASSLLGQGAPVNSPLHF.

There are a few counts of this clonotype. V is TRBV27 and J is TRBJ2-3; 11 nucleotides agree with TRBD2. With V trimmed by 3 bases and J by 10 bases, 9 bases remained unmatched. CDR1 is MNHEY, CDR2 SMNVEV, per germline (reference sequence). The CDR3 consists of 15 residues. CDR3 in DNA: TGTGCCAGCAGTTTCTCTAGCGGGGGGCCCTATCCGCAGTATTTT. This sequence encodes CASSFSSGGPYPQYF.

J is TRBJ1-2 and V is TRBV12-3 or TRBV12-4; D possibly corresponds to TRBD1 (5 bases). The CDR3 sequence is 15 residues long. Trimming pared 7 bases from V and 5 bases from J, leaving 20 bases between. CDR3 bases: TGTGCCAGCACCATGGACACCCGTATAGGGTATGGCTACACCTTC. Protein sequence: CASTMDTRIGYGYTF.

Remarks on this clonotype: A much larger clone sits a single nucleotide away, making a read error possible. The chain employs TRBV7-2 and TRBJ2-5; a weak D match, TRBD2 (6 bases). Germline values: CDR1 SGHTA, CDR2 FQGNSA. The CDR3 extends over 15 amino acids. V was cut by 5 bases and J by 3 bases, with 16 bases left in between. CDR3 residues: CASSARGWFEETQYF. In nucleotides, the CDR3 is TGTGCCAGCAGCGCCCGGGGGTGGTTTGAAGAGACCCAGTACTTC.

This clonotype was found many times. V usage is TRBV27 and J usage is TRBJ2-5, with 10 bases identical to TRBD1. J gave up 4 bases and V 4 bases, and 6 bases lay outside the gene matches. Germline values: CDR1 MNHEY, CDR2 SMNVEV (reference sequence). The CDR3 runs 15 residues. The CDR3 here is CASSSPGQGRETQYF. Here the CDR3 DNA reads TGTGCCAGCAGTTCACCGGGACAGGGGAGAGAGACCCAGTACTTC.

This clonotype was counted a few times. CDR3 in DNA: TGTGCCAGCAGCTTAGCTGAGACAGGGGTTTATGGCTACACCTTC. Its protein product is CASSLAETGVYGYTF. The chain employs TRBV7-9 and TRBJ1-2; 8 bases match TRBD1. The length of the CDR3 is 15 residues. V was clipped by 0 bases and J by 5 bases; unmatched bases: 5. CDR1 is SEHNR, CDR2 FQNEAQ, per germline (reference sequence).

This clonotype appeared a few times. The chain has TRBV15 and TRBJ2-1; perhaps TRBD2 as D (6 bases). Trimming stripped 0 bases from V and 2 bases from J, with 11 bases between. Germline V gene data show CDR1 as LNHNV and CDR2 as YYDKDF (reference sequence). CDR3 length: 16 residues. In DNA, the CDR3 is TGTGCCACCAGCAGAGAAGCCGGGGGAACCTACAATGAGCAGTTCTTC. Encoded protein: CATSREAGGTYNEQFF.

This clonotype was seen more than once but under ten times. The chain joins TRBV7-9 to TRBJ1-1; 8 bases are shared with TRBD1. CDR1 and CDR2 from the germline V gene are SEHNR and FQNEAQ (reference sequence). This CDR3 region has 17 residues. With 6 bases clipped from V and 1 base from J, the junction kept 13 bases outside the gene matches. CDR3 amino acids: CASRPAQGGAANTEAFF. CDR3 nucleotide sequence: TGTGCCAGCAGACCGGCACAGGGGGGAGCTGCGAACACTGAAGCTTTCTTT.

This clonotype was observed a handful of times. CDR3 protein: CASSRDRVSSYEQYF. CDR3 DNA: TGTGCCAGCAGCCGGGACAGGGTCAGTTCCTACGAGCAGTACTTC. The chain recombines TRBV3-1 with TRBJ2-7; TRBD1 aligns across 9 bases. J was trimmed by 1 base and V by 4 bases; bases with no gene match: 5. This CDR3 is built from 15 residues. Germline CDR1 and CDR2: LGHDT and YNNKEL (reference sequence).

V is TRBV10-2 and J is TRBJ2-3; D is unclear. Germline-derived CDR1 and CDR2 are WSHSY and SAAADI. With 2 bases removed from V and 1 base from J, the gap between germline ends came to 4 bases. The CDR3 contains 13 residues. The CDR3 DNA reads TGCGCCAGCAGTGAGGTGGGCACAGATACGCAGTATTTT. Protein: CASSEVGTDTQYF.

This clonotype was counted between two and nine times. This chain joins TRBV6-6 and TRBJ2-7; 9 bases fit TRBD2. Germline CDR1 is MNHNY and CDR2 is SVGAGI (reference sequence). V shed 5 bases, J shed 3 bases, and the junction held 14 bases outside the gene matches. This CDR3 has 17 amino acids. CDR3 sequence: CASSHGTSKGENYEQYV. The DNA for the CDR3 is TGTGCCAGCAGTCACGGGACTAGCAAGGGAGAAAACTACGAGCAGTACGTC.

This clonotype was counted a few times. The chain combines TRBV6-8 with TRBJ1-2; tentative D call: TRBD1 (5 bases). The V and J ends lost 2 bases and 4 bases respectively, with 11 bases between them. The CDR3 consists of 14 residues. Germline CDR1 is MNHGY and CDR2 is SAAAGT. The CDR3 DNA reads TGTGCCAGCAGTTACAACGAGGGGTTCTATGGCTACACCTTC. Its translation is CASSYNEGFYGYTF.

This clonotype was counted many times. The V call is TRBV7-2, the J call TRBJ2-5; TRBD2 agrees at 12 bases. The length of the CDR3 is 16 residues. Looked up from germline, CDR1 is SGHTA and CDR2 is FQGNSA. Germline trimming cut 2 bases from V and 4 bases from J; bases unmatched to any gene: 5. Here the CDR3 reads CASSLLAGGPRETQYF. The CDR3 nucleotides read TGTGCCAGCAGCTTACTAGCGGGGGGGCCTAGAGAGACCCAGTACTTC.

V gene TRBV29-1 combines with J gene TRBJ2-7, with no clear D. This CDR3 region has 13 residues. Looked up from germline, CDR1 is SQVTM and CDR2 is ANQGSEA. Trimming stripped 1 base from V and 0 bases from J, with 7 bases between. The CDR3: CSVEAEVSYEQYF. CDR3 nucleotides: TGCAGCGTTGAAGCCGAGGTCTCCTACGAGCAGTACTTC.

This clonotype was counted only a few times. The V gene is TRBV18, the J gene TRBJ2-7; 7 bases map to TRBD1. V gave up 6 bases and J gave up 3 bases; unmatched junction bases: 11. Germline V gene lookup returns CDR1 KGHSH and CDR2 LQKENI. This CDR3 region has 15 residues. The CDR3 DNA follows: TGTGCCAGCTCCCGGGGACAGAGACCTCTCTACGAGCAGTACGTC. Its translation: CASSRGQRPLYEQYV.

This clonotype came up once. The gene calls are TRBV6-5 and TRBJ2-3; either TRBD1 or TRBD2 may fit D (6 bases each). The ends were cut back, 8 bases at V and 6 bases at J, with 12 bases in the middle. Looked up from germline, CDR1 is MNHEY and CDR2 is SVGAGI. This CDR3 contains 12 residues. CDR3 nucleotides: TGTGCCAGCGGGGGGCCAATGGATACGCAGTATTTT. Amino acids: CASGGPMDTQYF.

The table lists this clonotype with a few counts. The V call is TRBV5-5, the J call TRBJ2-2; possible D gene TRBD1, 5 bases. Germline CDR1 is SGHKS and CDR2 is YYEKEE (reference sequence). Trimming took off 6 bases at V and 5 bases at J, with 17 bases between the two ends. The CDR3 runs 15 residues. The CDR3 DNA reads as TGTGCCAGCAACCCCGCACCAGGGCGGACCGGGGAGCTGTTTTTT. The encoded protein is CASNPAPGRTGELFF. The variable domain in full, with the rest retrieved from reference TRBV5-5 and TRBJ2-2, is DAGVTQSPTHLIKTRGQQVTLRCSPISGHKSVSWYQQVLGQGPQFIFQYYEKEERGRGNFPDRFSARQFPNYSSELNVNALLLGDSALYLCASNPAPGRTGELFFGEGSRLTVL.

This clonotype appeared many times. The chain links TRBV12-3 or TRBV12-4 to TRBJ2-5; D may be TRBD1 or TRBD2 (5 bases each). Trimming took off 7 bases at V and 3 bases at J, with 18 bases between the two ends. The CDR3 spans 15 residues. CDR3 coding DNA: TGTGCCAGCAAACCACCGGGACCTGGAAAAGAGACCCAGTACTTC. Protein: CASKPPGPGKETQYF.

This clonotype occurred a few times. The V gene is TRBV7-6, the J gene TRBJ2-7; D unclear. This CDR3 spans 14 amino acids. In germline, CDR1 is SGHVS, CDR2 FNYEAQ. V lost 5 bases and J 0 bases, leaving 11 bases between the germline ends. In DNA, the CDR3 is TGTGCCAGCAGCCACGACGGATCCTCCTACGAGCAGTACGTC. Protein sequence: CASSHDGSSYEQYV.

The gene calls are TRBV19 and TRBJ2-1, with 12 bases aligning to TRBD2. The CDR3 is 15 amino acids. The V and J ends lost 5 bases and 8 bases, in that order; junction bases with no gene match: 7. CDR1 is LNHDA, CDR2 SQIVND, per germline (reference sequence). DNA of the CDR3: TGTGCCAGTAGTCCACTAGCGGGGGGTTCCTATGAGCAGTTCTTC. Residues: CASSPLAGGSYEQFF.

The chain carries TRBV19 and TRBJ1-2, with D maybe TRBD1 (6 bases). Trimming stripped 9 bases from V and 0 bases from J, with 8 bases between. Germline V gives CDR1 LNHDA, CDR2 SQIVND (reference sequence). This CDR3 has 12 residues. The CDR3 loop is CASAGANYGYTF. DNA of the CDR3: TGTGCCAGCGCAGGGGCTAACTATGGCTACACCTTC.

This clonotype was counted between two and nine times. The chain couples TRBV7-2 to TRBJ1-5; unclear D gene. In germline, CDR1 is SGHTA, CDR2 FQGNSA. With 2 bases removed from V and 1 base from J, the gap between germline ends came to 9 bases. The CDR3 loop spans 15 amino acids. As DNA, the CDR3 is TGTGCCAGCAGCTTAAAACTGACAAGCAATCAGCCCCAGCATTTT. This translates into CASSLKLTSNQPQHF.

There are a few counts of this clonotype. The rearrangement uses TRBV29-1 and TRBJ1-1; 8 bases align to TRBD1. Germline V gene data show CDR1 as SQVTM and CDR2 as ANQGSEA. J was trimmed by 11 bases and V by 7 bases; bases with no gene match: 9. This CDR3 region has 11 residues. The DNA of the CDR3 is TGCAGCGCCGATGACAGGGGCGTTGCTTTCTTT. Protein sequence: CSADDRGVAFF.